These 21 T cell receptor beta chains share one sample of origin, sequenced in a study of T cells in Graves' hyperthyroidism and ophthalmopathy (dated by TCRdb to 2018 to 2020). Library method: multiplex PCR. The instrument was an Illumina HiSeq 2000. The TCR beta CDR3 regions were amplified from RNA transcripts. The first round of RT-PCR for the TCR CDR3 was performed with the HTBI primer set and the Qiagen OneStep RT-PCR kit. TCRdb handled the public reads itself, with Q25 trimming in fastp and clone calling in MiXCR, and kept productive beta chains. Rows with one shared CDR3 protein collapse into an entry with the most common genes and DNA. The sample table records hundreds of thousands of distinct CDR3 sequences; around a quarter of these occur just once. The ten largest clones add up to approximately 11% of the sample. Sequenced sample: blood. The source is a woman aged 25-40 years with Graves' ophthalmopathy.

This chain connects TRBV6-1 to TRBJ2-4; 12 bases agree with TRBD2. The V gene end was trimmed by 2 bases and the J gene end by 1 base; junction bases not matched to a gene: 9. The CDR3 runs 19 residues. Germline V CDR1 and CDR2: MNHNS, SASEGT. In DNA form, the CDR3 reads TGTGCCAGCAGTGAACGGGCTAGCGGGAGGGCCTTGGCCAAAAACATTCAGTACTTC. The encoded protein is CASSERASGRALAKNIQYF.

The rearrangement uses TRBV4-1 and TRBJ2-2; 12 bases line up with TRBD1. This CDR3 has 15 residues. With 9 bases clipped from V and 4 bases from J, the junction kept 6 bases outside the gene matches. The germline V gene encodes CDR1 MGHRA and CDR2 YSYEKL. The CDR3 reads CARPRDRGPTGELFF. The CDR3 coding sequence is TGCGCCAGACCCCGGGACAGGGGGCCCACCGGGGAGCTGTTTTTT.

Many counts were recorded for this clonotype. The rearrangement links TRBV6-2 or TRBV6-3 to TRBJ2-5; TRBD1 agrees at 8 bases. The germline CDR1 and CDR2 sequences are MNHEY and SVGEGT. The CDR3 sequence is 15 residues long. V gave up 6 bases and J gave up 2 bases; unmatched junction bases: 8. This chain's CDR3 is CASSFLRTGQETQYF. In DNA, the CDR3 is TGTGCCAGCAGCTTCCTGCGGACAGGGCAAGAGACCCAGTACTTC.

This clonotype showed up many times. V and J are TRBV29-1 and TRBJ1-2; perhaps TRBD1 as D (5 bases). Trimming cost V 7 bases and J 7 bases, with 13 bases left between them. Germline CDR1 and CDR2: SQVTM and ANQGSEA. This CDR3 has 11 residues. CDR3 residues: CSGRETAGYTF. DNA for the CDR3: TGCAGCGGGAGGGAGACAGCTGGCTACACCTTC.

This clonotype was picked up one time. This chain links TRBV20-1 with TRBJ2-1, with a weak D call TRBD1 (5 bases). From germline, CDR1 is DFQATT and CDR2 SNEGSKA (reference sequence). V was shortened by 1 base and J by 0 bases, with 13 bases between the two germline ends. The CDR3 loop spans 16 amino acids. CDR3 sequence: CSARARRGSSYNEQFF. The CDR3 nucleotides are TGCAGTGCTAGAGCGAGAAGGGGAAGCTCCTACAATGAGCAGTTCTTC.

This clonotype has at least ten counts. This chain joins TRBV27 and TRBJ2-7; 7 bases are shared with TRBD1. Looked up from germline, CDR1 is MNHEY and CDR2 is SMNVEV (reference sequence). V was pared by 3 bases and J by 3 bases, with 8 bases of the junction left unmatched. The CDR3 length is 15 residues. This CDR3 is CASSFGFGTDYEQYF. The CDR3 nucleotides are TGTGCCAGCAGTTTCGGGTTCGGGACAGACTACGAGCAGTACTTC.

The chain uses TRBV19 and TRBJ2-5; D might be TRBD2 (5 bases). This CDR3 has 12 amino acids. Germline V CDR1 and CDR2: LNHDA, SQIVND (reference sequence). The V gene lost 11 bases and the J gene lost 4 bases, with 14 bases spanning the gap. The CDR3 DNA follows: TGTGCCGGAGGACGGCGGGTAGAGACCCAGTACTTC. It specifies CAGGRRVETQYF. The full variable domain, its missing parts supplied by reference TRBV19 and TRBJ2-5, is DGGITQSPKYLFRKEGQNVTLSCEQNLNHDAMYWYRQDPGQGLRLIYYSQIVNDFQKGDIAEGYSVSREKKESFPLTVTSAQKNPTAFYLCAGGRRVETQYFGPGTRLLVL.

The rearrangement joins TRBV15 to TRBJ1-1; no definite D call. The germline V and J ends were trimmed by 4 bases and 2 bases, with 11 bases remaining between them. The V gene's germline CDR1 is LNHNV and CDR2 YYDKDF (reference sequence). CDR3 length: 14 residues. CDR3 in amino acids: CATSITDGNTEAFF. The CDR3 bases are TGTGCCACCAGCATAACGGACGGCAACACTGAAGCTTTCTTT.

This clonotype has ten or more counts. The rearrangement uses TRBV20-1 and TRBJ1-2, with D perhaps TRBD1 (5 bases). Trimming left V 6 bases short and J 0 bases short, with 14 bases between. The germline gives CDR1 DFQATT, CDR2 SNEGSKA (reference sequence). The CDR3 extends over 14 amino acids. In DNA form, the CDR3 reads TGCAGTGCCCGCGGGGCCGTAGCTAACTATGGCTACACCTTC. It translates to CSARGAVANYGYTF.

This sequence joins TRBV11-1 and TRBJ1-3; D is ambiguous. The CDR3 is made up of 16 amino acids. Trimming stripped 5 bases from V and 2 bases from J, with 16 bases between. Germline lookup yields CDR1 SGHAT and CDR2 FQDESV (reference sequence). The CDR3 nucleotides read TGTGCCAGCAGCCCGCCGGGAGGTGGTCCTGGAAACACCATATATTTT. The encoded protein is CASSPPGGGPGNTIYF.

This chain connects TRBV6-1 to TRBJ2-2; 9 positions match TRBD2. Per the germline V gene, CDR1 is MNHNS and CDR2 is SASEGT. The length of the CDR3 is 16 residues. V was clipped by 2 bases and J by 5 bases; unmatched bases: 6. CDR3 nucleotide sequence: TGTGCCAGCAGTGAACTAGCGGGATCAAGTACCGGGGAGCTGTTTTTT. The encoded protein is CASSELAGSSTGELFF.

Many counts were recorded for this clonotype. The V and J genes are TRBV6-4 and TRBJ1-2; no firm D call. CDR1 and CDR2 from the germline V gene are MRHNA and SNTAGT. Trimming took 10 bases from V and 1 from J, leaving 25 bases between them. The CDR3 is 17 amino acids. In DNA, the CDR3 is TGTGCCACCGCCGATCGAGTACAGCGACACCTTAACTATGGCTACACCTTC. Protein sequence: CATADRVQRHLNYGYTF.

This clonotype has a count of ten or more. The DNA for the CDR3 is TGTGCCTGGAGGGGGCTTATGAACACTGAAGCTTTCTTT. Its protein is CAWRGLMNTEAFF. The V and J genes are TRBV30 and TRBJ1-1, with D tentatively TRBD1 (5 bases). This CDR3 comprises 13 residues. Trimming took off 3 bases at V and 0 bases at J, with 8 bases between the two ends. Germline V gives CDR1 GTSNPN, CDR2 SVGIG (reference sequence).

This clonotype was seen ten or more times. The chain's CDR3 is CASSSARFGGAGTGELFF. CDR3 nucleotide sequence: TGTGCCAGCAGTTCCGCCCGGTTCGGGGGGGCAGGTACCGGGGAGCTGTTTTTT. The chain carries TRBV6-2 or TRBV6-3 and TRBJ2-2; TRBD2 aligns across 8 bases. The CDR3 is 18 residues long. V was pared by 4 bases and J by 5 bases, with 15 bases of the junction left unmatched. Germline CDR1 and CDR2: MNHEY and SVGEGT.

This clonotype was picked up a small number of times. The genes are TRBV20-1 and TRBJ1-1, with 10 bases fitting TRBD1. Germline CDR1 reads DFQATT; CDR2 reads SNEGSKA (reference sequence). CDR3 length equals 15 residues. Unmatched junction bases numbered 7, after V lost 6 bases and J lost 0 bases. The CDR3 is CSARQGAYMNTEAFF. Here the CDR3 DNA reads TGCAGTGCGCGACAGGGGGCCTACATGAACACTGAAGCTTTCTTT.

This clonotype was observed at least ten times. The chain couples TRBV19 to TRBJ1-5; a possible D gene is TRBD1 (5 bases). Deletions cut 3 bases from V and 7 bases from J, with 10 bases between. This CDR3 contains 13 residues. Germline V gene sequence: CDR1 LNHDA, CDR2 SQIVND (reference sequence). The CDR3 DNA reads TGTGCCAGTAGTATGGGACGGGACCAGCCCCAGCATTTT. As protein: CASSMGRDQPQHF.

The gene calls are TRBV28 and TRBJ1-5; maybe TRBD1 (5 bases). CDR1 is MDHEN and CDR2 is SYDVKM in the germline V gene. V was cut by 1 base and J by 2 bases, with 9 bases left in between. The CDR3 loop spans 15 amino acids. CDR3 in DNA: TGTGCCAGCAGTTTATTTCAGGGTCGCAATCAGCCCCAGCATTTT. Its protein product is CASSLFQGRNQPQHF.

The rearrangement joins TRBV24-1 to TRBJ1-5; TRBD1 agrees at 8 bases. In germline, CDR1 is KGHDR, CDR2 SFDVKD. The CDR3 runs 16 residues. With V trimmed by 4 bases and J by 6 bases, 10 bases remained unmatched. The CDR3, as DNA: TGTGCCACCAGTGACTATAGAGACAGGGGTGGTCAGCCCCAGCATTTT. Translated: CATSDYRDRGGQPQHF.

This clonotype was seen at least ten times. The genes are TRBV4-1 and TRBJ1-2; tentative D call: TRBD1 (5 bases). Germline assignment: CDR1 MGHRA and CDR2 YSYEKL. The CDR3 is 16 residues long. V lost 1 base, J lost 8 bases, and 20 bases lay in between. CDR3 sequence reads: CASSQVSDGGFGGYTF. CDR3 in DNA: TGCGCCAGCAGCCAAGTCTCGGACGGGGGGTTCGGCGGCTACACCTTC.

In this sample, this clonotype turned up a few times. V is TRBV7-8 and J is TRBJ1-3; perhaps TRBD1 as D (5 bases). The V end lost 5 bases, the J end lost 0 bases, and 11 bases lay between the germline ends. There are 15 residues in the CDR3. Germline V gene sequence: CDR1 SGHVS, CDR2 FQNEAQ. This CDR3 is CASSPGGGSGNTIYF. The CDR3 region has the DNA TGTGCCAGCAGCCCCGGGGGAGGCTCTGGAAACACCATATATTTT.

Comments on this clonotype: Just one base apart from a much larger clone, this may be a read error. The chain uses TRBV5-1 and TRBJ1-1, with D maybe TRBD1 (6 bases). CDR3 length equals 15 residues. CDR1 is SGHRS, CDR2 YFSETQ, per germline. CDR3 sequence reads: CTSSSQGLGDTEAFF. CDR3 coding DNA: TGCACCAGCAGCTCGCAGGGGTTGGGCGACACTGAAGCTTTCTTT.